This TCR beta chain was captured in a study of T cell repertoires in cytomegalovirus infection. For the study at large: Public TCR beta signatures indicated both CMV infection and matching HLA type.

TCRdb reprocessed the reads with MiXCR, giving one entry per CDR3 protein. The sample has hundreds of thousands of distinct CDR3 sequences; 31% are singletons. The trim removed 5 bases at V and 1 base at J, leaving 6 bases unmatched. There are 15 residues in the CDR3. Germline-derived CDR1 and CDR2 are MNHEY and SMNVEV (reference sequence). About this clonotype itself: What it recognizes is unknown.

Study results and caveats: Within the response measured ex vivo, HLA-C-restricted CMV-specific TCR beta clonotypes were dominant. Pooled public TCR beta family frequency picked out CMV carriers with the relevant HLA.

The chain links TRBV27 to TRBJ1-1, with 8 positions matching TRBD1. The sample consisted of PBMCs. This TCR derives from a human donor in good health (CMV status not recorded). Some clones in this sample may be carry-over from other donors' samples. For the CDR3, the DNA is TGTGCCAGCAGTGGACAGGGATGGGCGAACACTGAAGCTTTCTTT. Protein product: CASSGQGWANTEAFF.